Below, one T cell receptor beta chain is given with its context. As yet, its antigen is unknown. The germline V gene encodes CDR1 MNHNY and CDR2 SVGAGI (reference sequence). CDR3 size: 15 residues. After removal of 4 bases from V and 1 base from J, the junction contained 1 base not matched to a gene. The data originate from a study of Tregs in tolerant kidney transplant recipients. General study findings and limits: Changing PCR primers prevented nucleotide comparison between some patients' samples.

Clones were sequenced by immunoSEQ multiplex PCR, and TCRdb holds only the in-frame ones, with some missing. Altogether some 80,000 clones are present, 95% to 98% being singletons, with the ten largest covering 0.56%. The source is a human donor who received a combined kidney and bone marrow transplant. Sequencing used CD4+ T cells from blood, obtained before the transplant. V usage is TRBV6-6 and J usage is TRBJ2-1; TRBD2 matches at 10 bases. The CDR3 reads CASSSTSGSYNEQFF. In DNA form, the CDR3 reads TGTGCCAGCAGTTCGACTAGCGGGTCCTACAATGAGCAGTTCTTC.